This TCR beta chain was recovered during a study of T cells in Graves' hyperthyroidism and ophthalmopathy. This clonotype was seen a handful of times. Amplification targeted TCR beta CDR3 regions from RNA transcripts. The HTBI set primed first-round TCR CDR3 RT-PCR. One entry per CDR3 protein results from TCRdb running MiXCR on the multiplex PCR reads. The sample lists fewer than 700,000 distinct CDR3 sequences; more than 15% were seen once. This clonotype originated in a woman under 30 with Graves' ophthalmopathy. Specimen: blood.

The CDR3: CASSRDRGPGQIAKNIQYF. CDR3 nucleotides: TGTGCCAGCAGTCGGGACAGGGGCCCAGGGCAGATAGCCAAAAACATTCAGTACTTC. V is TRBV28 and J is TRBJ2-4, with TRBD1 identical over 10 bases. CDR3 length: 19 amino acids. Germline CDR1 is MDHEN and CDR2 is SYDVKM. Losses at the gene ends were 5 bases for V and 0 bases for J; bases not matched to a gene: 13.